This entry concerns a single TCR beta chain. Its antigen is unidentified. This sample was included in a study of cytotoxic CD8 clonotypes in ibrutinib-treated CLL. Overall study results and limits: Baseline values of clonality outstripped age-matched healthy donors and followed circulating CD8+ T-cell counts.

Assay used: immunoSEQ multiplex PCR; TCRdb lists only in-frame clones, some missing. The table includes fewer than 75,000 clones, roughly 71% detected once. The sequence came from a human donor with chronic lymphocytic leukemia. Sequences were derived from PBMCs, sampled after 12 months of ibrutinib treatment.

CDR3 in amino acids: CASSQDPSTGNYGYTF. CDR3 in DNA: TGCGCCAGCAGCCAAGATCCGTCGACGGGAAACTATGGCTACACCTTC. The genes are TRBV4-3 and TRBJ1-2; D unresolved. The germline V gene has CDR1 LGHNA and CDR2 YSLEER. The ends were cut back, 0 bases at V and 2 bases at J, with 13 bases in the middle. The CDR3 consists of 16 residues.